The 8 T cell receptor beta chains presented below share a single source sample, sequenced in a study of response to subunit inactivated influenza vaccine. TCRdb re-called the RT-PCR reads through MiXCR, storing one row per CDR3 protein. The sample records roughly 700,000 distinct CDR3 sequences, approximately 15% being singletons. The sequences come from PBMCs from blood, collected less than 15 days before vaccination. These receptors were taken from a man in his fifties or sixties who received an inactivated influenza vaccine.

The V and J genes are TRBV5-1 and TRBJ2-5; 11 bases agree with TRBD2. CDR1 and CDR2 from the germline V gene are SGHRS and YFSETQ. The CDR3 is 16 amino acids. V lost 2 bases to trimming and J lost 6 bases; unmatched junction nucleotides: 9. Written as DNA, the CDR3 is TGCGCCAGCAGCTTCTTTACTAGCGGGAGTAGAAAGACCCAGTACTTC. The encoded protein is CASSFFTSGSRKTQYF.

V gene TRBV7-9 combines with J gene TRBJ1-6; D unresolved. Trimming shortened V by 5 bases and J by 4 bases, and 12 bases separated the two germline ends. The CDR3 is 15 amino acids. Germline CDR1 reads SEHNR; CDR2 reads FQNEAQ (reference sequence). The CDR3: CASSPGRVYNSPLHF. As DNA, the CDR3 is TGTGCCAGCAGCCCCGGACGTGTTTATAATTCACCCCTCCACTTT.

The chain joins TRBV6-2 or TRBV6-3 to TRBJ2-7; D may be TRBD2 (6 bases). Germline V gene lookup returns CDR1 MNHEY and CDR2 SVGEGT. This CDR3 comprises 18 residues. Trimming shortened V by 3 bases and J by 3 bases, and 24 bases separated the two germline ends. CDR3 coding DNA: TGTGCCAGCAGTTATAGAGCCGCAACACCGGGACTTTACTACGAGCAGTACTTC. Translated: CASSYRAATPGLYYEQYF.

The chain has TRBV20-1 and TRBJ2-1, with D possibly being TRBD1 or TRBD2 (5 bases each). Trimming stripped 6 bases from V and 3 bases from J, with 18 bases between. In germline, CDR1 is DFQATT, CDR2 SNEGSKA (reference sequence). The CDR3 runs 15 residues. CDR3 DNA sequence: TGCAGTGCCCCACGAGGGGCCGCCCACTACAATGAGCAGTTCTTC. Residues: CSAPRGAAHYNEQFF.

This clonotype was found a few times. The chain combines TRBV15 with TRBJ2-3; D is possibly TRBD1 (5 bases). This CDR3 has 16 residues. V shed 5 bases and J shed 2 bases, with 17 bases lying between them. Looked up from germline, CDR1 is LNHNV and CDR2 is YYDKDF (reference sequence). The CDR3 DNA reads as TGTGCCACCAGCTCATTGGGCGGACACACCACAGATACGCAGTATTTT. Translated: CATSSLGGHTTDTQYF.

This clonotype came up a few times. The CDR3 coding sequence is TGTGCCAGCAGGGGGTCCCTAAGGCAAAAACTGTTTTTT. This sequence encodes CASRGSLRQKLFF. This chain uses TRBV12-3 or TRBV12-4 with TRBJ1-4, with D unclear. CDR3 length equals 13 residues. Trimming pared 6 bases from V and 9 bases from J, leaving 14 bases between.

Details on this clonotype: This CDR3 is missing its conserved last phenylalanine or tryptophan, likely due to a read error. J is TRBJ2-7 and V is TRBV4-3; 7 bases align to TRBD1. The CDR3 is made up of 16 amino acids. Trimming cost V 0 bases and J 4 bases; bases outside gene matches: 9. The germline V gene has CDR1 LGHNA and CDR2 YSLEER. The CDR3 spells CASSQEWSGTAYEQYL. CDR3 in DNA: TGCGCCAGCAGCCAAGAGTGGTCAGGGACAGCTTACGAGCAGTACCTC.

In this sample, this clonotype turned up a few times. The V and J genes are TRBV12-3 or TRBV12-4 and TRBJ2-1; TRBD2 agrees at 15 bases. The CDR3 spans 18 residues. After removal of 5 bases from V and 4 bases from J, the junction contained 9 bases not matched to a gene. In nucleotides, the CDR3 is TGTGCCAGCAGTCCAGGGACTAGCGGGGGGCCGGGGTACAATGAGCAGTTCTTC. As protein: CASSPGTSGGPGYNEQFF.